The rows below give T cell receptor beta chains drawn from one sample of a study of T cell repertoires in cytomegalovirus infection. No cognate antigen is known for these TCRs. TCRdb reprocessed the reads via MiXCR and lists one record per CDR3 protein. The table has 62,000 or so distinct CDR3 sequences, 20% seen once. Sequences were derived from CD8+ T cells from cultured PBMCs, sampled from culture after CMV antigen stimulation. The receptors derive from a human donor in good health (CMV status not recorded). Some clones in this sample may be carry-over from other donors' samples. Both conserved end residues are part of each CDR3.

v_call,cdr3_length,cdr3_aa
TRBV6-5,15,CASSYSGQSNNEQFF
TRBV10-3,14,CAIGAEGTNYGYTF
TRBV19,19,CASSMSVGALSSGANVLTF
TRBV7-3,16,CASSLRGDPRVNEQFF
TRBV4-1,13,CASSPTGEETQYF
TRBV28,15,CASSLQTGRSYEQYF
TRBV12-3/TRBV12-4,14,CASSSVILTDTQYF
TRBV24-1,16,CATSDPLRQGTNGYTF
TRBV10-3,14,CAISAREAADTQYF
TRBV7-2,14,CASSRQGGNTEAFF
TRBV6-1,18,CASSEELGRAVAKETQYF
TRBV28,16,CASSPLSSIAGTEAFF
TRBV6-6,17,CASSYPEPGTVYSPLHF
TRBV27,13,CASSLWGGKVQHF
TRBV7-9,12,CASSFKGYEQYF
TRBV4-1,15,CASSHLDSLLYEQYF
TRBV6-1,14,CASSMTGGNYGYTF
TRBV27,14,CASSTGVLNTEAFF
TRBV20-1,13,CSGLTETNEKLFF
TRBV27,14,CASTLVRGADTQYF
TRBV9,10,CATRPFGYTF